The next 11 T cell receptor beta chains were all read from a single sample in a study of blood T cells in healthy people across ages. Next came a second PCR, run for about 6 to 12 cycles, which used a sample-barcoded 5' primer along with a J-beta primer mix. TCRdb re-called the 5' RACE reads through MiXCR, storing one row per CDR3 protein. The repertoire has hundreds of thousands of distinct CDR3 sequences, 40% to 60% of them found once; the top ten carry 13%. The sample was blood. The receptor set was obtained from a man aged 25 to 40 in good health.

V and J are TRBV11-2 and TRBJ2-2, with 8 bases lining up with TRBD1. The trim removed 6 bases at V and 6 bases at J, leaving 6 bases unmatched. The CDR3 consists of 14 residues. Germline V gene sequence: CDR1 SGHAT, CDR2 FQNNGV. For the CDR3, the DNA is TGTGCCAGCAGTAAGACAGGGGACCCCGGGGAGCTGTTTTTT. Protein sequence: CASSKTGDPGELFF.

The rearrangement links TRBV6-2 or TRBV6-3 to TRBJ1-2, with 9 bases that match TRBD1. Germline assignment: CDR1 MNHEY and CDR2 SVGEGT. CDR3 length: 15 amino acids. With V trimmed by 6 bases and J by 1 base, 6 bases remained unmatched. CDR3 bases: TGTGCCAGCAGCCACCGGGACAGGGATAACTATGGCTACACCTTC. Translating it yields CASSHRDRDNYGYTF.

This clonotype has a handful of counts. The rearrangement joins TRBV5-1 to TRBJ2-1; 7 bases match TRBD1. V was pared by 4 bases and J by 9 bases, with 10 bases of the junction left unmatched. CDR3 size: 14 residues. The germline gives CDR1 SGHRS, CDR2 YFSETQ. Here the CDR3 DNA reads TGCGCCAGCAGCGCCGGGACAGAACCCATTGAGCAGTTCTTC. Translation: CASSAGTEPIEQFF.

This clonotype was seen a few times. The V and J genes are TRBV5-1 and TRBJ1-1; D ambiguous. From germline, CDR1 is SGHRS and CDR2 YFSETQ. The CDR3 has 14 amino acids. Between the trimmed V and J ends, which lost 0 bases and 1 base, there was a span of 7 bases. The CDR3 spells CASSLAPANTEAFF. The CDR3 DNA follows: TGCGCCAGCAGCTTGGCCCCAGCGAACACTGAAGCTTTCTTT.

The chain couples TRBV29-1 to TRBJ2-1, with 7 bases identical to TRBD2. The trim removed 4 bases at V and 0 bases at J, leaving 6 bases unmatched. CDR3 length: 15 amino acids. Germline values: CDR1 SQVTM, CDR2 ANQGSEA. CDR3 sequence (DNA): TGCAGCGTTGGTGGGGAGGGAGTCTCCTACAATGAGCAGTTCTTC. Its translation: CSVGGEGVSYNEQFF.

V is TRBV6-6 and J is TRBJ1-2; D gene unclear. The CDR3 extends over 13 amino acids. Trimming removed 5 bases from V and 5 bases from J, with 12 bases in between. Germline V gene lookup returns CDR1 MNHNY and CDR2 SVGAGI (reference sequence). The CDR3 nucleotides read TGTGCCAGCAGTCTAAGTCACGAGTATGGCTACACCTTC. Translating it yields CASSLSHEYGYTF.

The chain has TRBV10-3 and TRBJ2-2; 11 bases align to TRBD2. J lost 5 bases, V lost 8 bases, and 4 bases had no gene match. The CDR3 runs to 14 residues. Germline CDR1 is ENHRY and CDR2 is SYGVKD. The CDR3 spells CAIAGTSGTGELFF. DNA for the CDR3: TGTGCCATCGCTGGGACTAGCGGAACCGGGGAGCTGTTTTTT.

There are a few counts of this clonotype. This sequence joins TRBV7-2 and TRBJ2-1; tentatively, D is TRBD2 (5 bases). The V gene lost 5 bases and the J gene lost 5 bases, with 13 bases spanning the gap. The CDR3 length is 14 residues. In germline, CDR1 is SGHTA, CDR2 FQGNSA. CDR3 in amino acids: CASSRDNGDNEQFF. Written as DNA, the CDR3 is TGTGCCAGCAGCCGAGACAACGGGGACAATGAGCAGTTCTTC.

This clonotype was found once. CDR3 bases: TGTGCCATCAGCCAAGGGGGGGACAGGGAGACCCAGTACTTC. It translates to CAISQGGDRETQYF. The V call is TRBV10-3, the J call TRBJ2-5; tentative D call: TRBD1 (8 bases). CDR1 is ENHRY, CDR2 SYGVKD, per germline. The CDR3 has 14 amino acids. V lost 6 bases and J 5 bases, leaving 16 bases between the germline ends.

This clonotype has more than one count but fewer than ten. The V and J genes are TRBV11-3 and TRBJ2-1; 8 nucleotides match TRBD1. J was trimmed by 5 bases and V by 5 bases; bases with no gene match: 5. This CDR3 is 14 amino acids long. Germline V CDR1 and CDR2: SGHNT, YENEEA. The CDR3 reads CASSQGTGNNEQFF. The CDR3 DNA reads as TGTGCCAGCAGCCAGGGGACAGGAAACAATGAGCAGTTCTTC.

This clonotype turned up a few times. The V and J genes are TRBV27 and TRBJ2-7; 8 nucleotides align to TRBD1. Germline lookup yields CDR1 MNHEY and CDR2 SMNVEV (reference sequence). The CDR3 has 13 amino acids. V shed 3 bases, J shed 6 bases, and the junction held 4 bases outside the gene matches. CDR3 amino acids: CASSLTGAIEQYF. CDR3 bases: TGTGCCAGCAGTTTGACAGGGGCGATCGAGCAGTACTTC.